The T cell receptor (beta chain) described here comes from a study of T cell responses to AZD1222 COVID-19 vaccine. Trimming at V came to 5 bases and at J to 4 bases, leaving 4 bases not matched to a gene. The CDR3 is 14 amino acids. From germline, CDR1 is MNHEY and CDR2 SMNVEV (reference sequence). Profiling relied on immunoSEQ multiplex PCR, and the TCRdb table lists in-frame clones only, not all of them. The data hold about 190,000 clones, with approximately 94% observed a single time. Of note for this clone: What it binds is unknown. The sample contains more than one DNA sequence encoding this CDR3.

Study-wide results and caveats: Seropositivity was recorded at baseline in only a handful of AZD1222 recipients. The sample set comprised mostly white British donors with more females, and clonal diversity was possibly underestimated.

The source is an adult in good health. The specimen comprised peripheral blood, sampled on day 0 of AZD1222 vaccination. The chain joins TRBV27 to TRBJ2-7, with TRBD1 identical over 11 bases. The CDR3 region is CASSAGTGGYEQYF. CDR3 in DNA: TGTGCCAGCAGTGCCGGGACAGGGGGTTACGAGCAGTACTTC.